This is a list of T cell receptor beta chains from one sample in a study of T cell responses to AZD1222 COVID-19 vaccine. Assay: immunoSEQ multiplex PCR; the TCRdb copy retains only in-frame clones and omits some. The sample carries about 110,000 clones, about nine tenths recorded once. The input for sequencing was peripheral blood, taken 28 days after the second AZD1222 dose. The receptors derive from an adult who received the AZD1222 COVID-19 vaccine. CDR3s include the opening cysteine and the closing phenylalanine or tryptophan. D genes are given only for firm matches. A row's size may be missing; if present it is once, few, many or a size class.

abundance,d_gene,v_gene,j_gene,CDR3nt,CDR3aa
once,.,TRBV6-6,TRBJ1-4,TGTGCCAGCAGTTACCGGTGGCCTAATGAAAAACTGTTTTTT,CASSYRWPNEKLFF
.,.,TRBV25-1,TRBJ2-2,TGTGCCAGCAGCCCACGCTTGGGGGCGTCGAACACCGGGGAGCTGTTTTTT,CASSPRLGASNTGELFF
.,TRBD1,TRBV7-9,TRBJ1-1,TGTGCCAGCAGCCGGGGACAGGGTATGGGTGAAGCTTTCTTT,CASSRGQGMGEAFF
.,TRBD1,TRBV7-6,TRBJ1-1,TGTGCCAGCAGCGAAGACAGGGACCTGAACACTGAAGCTTTCTTT,CASSEDRDLNTEAFF
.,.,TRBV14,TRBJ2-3,TGTGCCAGCAGCCAATGGAATGGCCAGGGGAACACAGATACGCAGTATTTT,CASSQWNGQGNTDTQYF
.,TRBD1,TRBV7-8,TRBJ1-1,TGTGCCAGCAGCTCCTGGGGCAGGGGGTCTAACACTGAAGCTTTCTTT,CASSSWGRGSNTEAFF
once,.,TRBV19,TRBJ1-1,TGTGCCAGTAGTACGATAGACAGGTACACTGAAGCTTTCTTT,CASSTIDRYTEAFF
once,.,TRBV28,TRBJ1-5,TGTGCCAGCAGTCCCTTGGGGCCCCAGCATTTT,CASSPLGPQHF
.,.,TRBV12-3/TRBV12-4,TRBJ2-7,TGTGCCAGCACGGATCTCTCCTACGAGCAGTACTTC,CASTDLSYEQYF
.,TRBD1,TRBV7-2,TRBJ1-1,TGTGCCAGCAGCTATCAGGGGGCTGGGAACACTGAAGCTTTCTTT,CASSYQGAGNTEAFF
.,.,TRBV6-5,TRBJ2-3,TGTGCCAGCAGTTACTTTGTCAGTAGGGATACGCAGTATTTT,CASSYFVSRDTQYF
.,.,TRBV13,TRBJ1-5,TGTGCCAGCAGCGAGCAGGGCCAGCCCCAGCATTTT,CASSEQGQPQHF
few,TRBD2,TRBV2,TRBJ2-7,TGTGCCAGCAGTGAGGGACTAGCGGGGGCATGGCAGTACTTC,CASSEGLAGAWQYF
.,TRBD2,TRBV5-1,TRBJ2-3,TGCGCCAGCAGCTTGACTAGCGGGGGAACTAGCACAGATACGCAGTATTTT,CASSLTSGGTSTDTQYF
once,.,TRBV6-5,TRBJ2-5,TGTGCCAGCAGTACCGGGGTCCAAGAGACCCAGTACTTC,CASSTGVQETQYF
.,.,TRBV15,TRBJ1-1,TGTGCCACCGGACGCCTTAACACTGAAGCTTTCTTT,CATGRLNTEAFF
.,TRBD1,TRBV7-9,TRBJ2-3,TGTGCCAGCAGTCCCGGGACAGGGGTGACAGATACGCAGTATTTT,CASSPGTGVTDTQYF
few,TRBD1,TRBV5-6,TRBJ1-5,TGTGCCAGCAGCTCGTATAAGACAGGGGCTTATAGCAATCAGCCCCAGCATTTT,CASSSYKTGAYSNQPQHF
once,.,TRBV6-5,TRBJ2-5,TGTGCCAGCAGTTACGCCCTAGGTTCGGAGACCCAGTACTTC,CASSYALGSETQYF
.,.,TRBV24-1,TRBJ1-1,TGTGCCACCAGTGATCACAGACAGGACTGGGACACTGAAGCTTTCTTT,CATSDHRQDWDTEAFF
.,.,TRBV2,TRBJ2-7,TGTGCCAGCAGCCGGCTCAGGGCCCTCTCCTACGAGCAGTACTTC,CASSRLRALSYEQYF
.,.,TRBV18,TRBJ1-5,TGTGCCAGCTCACCAAGCCAGGGAAGGGAACAGCCCCAGCATTTT,CASSPSQGREQPQHF
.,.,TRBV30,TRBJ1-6,TGTGCCTGGAGTGACGGTAATTCACCCCTCCACTTT,CAWSDGNSPLHF
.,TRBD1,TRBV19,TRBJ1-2,TGTGCCAGTAGTACAGGGGGCACCGGCTATGGCTACACCTTC,CASSTGGTGYGYTF
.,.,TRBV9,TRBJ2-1,TGTGCCAGCAGCCCGACGACAGAGCAGTTCTTC,CASSPTTEQFF
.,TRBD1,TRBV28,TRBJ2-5,TGTGCCAGCAGGGGGACAGTTGTGGAGACCCAGTACTTC,CASRGTVVETQYF
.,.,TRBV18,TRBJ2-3,TGTGCCAGCTCACCAGGGACGGACACAGATACGCAGTATTTT,CASSPGTDTDTQYF
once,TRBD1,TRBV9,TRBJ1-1,TGTGCCAGCAGCTTAAGCCGGGACAGGGGTGAGGTGGCTGAAGCTTTCTTT,CASSLSRDRGEVAEAFF
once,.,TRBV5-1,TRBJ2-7,TGCGCCAGCAGCTTGAGTCACTCCTCCTACGAGCAGTACTTC,CASSLSHSSYEQYF
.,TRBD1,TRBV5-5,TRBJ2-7,TGTGCCAGCAGCTTGCAGGGGGCGTCCTACGAGCAGTACTTC,CASSLQGASYEQYF
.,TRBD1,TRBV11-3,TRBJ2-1,TGTGCCAGCAGCTTAGGACAGGGCCACAATGAGCAGTTCTTC,CASSLGQGHNEQFF
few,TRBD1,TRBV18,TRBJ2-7,TGTGCCAGCTCACGGGCCGGGACAGGGCGCAACGAGCAGTACTTC,CASSRAGTGRNEQYF
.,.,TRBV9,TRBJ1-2,TGTGCCAGCAGGCAGGGCGATGGCTACACCTTC,CASRQGDGYTF
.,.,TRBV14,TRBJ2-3,TGTGCCAGCAGCCAACTCCGGGGGGCCTTAAAAGACCTCACAGATACGCAGTATTTT,CASSQLRGALKDLTDTQYF
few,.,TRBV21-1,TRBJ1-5,TGTGCCAGCAGCGCGTCCTCCGGCAGAAACTATAGCAATCAGCCCCAGCATTTT,CASSASSGRNYSNQPQHF
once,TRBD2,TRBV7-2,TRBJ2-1,TGTGCCAGCAGCACCGGACTAGCGGGGCTCTATGAGCAGTTCTTC,CASSTGLAGLYEQFF
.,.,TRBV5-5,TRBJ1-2,TGTGCCAGCAGCTTGGATTCGGGTCGGGATGGCTACACCTTC,CASSLDSGRDGYTF
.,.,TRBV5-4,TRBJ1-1,TGTGCCAGCAGCAACCTTGGCCGGATGAACACTGAAGCTTTCTTT,CASSNLGRMNTEAFF
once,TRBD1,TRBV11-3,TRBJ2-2,TGTGCCAGCAGCCGGGGACAGGAGCCCGGGGAGCTGTTTTTT,CASSRGQEPGELFF
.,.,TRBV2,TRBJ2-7,TGTGCCAGCACCAACTCCTACGAGCAGTACTTC,CASTNSYEQYF
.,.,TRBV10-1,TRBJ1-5,TGCGCCAGCAGTGAGTCAGGAGGTAGCAATCAGCCCCAGCATTTT,CASSESGGSNQPQHF
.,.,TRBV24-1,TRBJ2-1,TGTGCCACCAGTGTCAGACGATCGGCGGGGCAGTTCTTC,CATSVRRSAGQFF
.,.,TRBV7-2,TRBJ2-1,TGTGCCAGCAGCTTAGGGCCCCAGAACAATGAGCAGTTCTTC,CASSLGPQNNEQFF
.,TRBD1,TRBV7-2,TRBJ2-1,TGTGCCAGCAGCCAGGACAGGGGCTCCTACAATGAGCAGTTCTTC,CASSQDRGSYNEQFF
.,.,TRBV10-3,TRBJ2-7,TGTGCCATCAGTGCGCCGAGCGGTGGACAGTACTTC,CAISAPSGGQYF
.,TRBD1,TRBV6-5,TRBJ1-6,TGTGCCAGCAGTTACTCGATCAGGGGGCGTAATTCACCCCTCCACTTT,CASSYSIRGRNSPLHF
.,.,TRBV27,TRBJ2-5,TGTGCCAGCAGTTTATCTGGGGGGGGCCCCCCTGGGCCCCAGTACTTC,CASSLSGGGPPGPQYF
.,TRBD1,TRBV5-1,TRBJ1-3,TGCGCCAGCAGCTTCTCCAGGACAGGCGGAAACACCATATATTTT,CASSFSRTGGNTIYF
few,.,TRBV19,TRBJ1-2,TGTGCCAGTAGTTTACGTACTAACTATGGCTACACCTTC,CASSLRTNYGYTF
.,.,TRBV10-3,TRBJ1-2,TGTGCCATCAGTGATTATGGCTACACCTTC,CAISDYGYTF
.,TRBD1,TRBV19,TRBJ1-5,TGTGCCAGTAGTACGCGCGGGACAGCTAGCAATCAGCCCCAGCATTTT,CASSTRGTASNQPQHF
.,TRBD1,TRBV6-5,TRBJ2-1,TGTGCCAGCAGGCGGACAGGGTGGAATGAGCAGTTCTTC,CASRRTGWNEQFF